The rows below give T cell receptor beta chains drawn from one sample of a study of beta chain features in type 1 diabetes. Produced via immunoSEQ multiplex PCR; TCRdb's table is partial and in-frame only. The data show 250,000 to 300,000 clones, with 13% to 15% seen just once and around 0.016% held by the top ten. The sample consisted of naive CD4+ T cells from blood. All receptors come from a man younger than 45 with type 1 diabetes. Both conserved end residues are part of each CDR3.

CDR3	V	J
CAWRRQEGRGPYEQYF	TRBV30	TRBJ2-7
CASSRPGLRNTGELFF	TRBV7-9	TRBJ2-2
CASSVPGQTRGYTF	TRBV5-5	TRBJ1-2
CASSPQGVDQPQHF	TRBV2	TRBJ1-5
CASSLRTGMNTEAFF	TRBV7-8	TRBJ1-1
CASSLSLSGANVLTF	TRBV7-9	TRBJ2-6
CASSEALAGVVQYF	TRBV6-1	TRBJ2-7
CASLSLAGSSDEQFF	TRBV7-9	TRBJ2-1
CASLRDSSYEQYF	TRBV6-6	TRBJ2-7
CASSPGTGSFGTEAFF	TRBV18	TRBJ1-1
CASSPGLAGSWETQYF	TRBV5-1	TRBJ2-5
CASSFRGGIEYEQYF	TRBV7-3	TRBJ2-7
CASSPRHDNQPQHF	TRBV18	TRBJ1-5
CASSEPRLAGSSYNEQFF	TRBV25-1	TRBJ2-1
CASSQQRSGSYNEQFF	TRBV7-9	TRBJ2-1
CASSSGTSLPDTQYF	TRBV11-3	TRBJ2-3
CASSPDRAKGYTF	TRBV6-5	TRBJ1-2
CASSPGLAGYNEQFF	TRBV5-1	TRBJ2-1
CAWSVLGQGGEQYF	TRBV30	TRBJ2-7
CSVRRGGTEAFF	TRBV29-1	TRBJ1-1
CASSSGWGLAGRKSGDTQYF	TRBV7-3	TRBJ2-3
CASSLLAGGGYEQYF	TRBV7-3	TRBJ2-7
CASSRERQGRYEQYF	TRBV4-3	TRBJ2-7
CASSGPRGTEAFF	TRBV19	TRBJ1-1
CASSLDRGAFQETQYF	TRBV5-1	TRBJ2-5
CASSQDSRNIQYF	TRBV14	TRBJ2-4
CASSYDSLDGYTF	TRBV5-1	TRBJ1-2
CASSPQETQYF	TRBV11-2	TRBJ2-5
CASNFRGDQPQHF	TRBV2	TRBJ1-5
CASSLQGIQETQYF	TRBV5-1	TRBJ2-5